Detailed here is one TCR beta chain. Its target is not known. The assay was immunoSEQ multiplex PCR, and TCRdb's table has in-frame clones only and misses some. Of 60,000 to 80,000 clones listed, about nine tenths are singletons. The CDR3 spans 14 residues. V was clipped by 10 bases and J by 0 bases, with 12 bases between them. Germline CDR1 is LNHDA and CDR2 is SQIVND (reference sequence). These data originate in a study of OX40 agonist ivuxolimab in advanced cancers. The overall study: Enrollees could have had prior anti-PD-1, anti-PD-L1 or anti-CTLA-4 therapy, which approximately 38% had received. Study-wide results and limits: In the 0.1 to 3.0 mg/kg range, CD4+ and CD8+ blood T cells had expanded clonally by week 6.

Blood samples were obtained at baseline, cycle 4 day 1, and cycle 7 day 1. Material: CD4+ or CD8+ T cells sorted from blood, obtained in a trial of the OX40 agonist ivuxolimab. The sequence came from an adult with an advanced solid tumor such as melanoma, head and neck, liver or kidney cancer. The chain combines TRBV19 with TRBJ2-2; tentatively, D is TRBD1 (5 bases). The CDR3 sequence: CATRQRANTGELFF. CDR3 nucleotides: TGTGCCACCCGACAGAGAGCGAACACCGGGGAGCTGTTTTTT.